The present T cell receptor beta chain was sequenced within a study of CD8+ T cells in alopecia areata (dated by TCRdb to the late 2010s). For context, the study as a whole: Treated patients were enrolled in an open-label pilot trial of oral tofacitinib at 5 to 10 mg twice daily for moderate-to-severe alopecia areata. Tofacitinib was administered for 6 to 18 months, and 6 months of follow-up off drug were then conducted to assess delayed response and recurrence. In treated patients, disease severity was measured using the SALT score, which gives the percentage of scalp surface area affected. High-throughput TCRbeta sequencing was used to examine T cell clonal expansion in alopecia areata in both the C3H/HeJ mouse model and human patients. In humans, TCRbeta sequencing was performed on scalp tissue and on sorted CD4+ and CD8+ peripheral blood T cells from healthy controls and from patients with patchy or totalis/universalis alopecia areata. Patients on tofacitinib were biopsied at baseline and after 4 and 24 weeks of treatment, and several of the patients also had a later scalp biopsy. Clonality in the scalp was compared among normal scalp (n=4), patchy alopecia areata scalp (n=8), and alopecia totalis/universalis scalp (n=8). RNA came from the PAXgene miRNA kit for fixed scalp, the miRNeasy kit for PBMCs, and the RNeasy kit for mouse skin. immunoSEQ multiplex PCR using 35 Vbeta forward primers and 13 Jbeta reverse primers was used to amplify TCRbeta CDR3 regions.

V loses 2 bases, J loses 0 bases, and the germline ends lie 9 bases apart. CDR1 and CDR2 (MNHEY, SMNVEV) derive from the germline V gene (reference sequence). From its cysteine to its phenylalanine, the CDR3 spans 15 amino acids. Only the CDR3 DNA stays, 45 bases, in frame from base 1. Library method: the immunoSEQ multiplex PCR assay. RNA was extracted from all samples and reverse transcribed into cDNA, which served as template for TCR sequencing. First-strand cDNA was synthesized using SuperScript III with a 2:1 mix of oligo-dT and random hexamers. A synthetic immune receptor repertoire was used to assess amplification bias, and residual bias was removed computationally. In the paper's pipeline: Raw reads were preprocessed to remove errors, and CDR3 was defined according to IMGT conventions as the region from the conserved cysteine to phenylalanine. To get clonality, Shannon entropy was normalized by log2 of the number of productive unique TCRs and the result was subtracted from 1. CD4 or CD8 identity of scalp clones was inferred by cross-referencing scalp TCRbeta sequences with sorted blood CD4 and CD8 repertoires. In TCRdb, the immuneACCESS table is reduced to in-frame sequences with V and J assigned. These tables do not hold every clone; where another copy was compared, an unresolved V gene accounts for under half, and the others remain unexplained. The V and J calls and clone size were taken over from that table, and D and trimming were inferred from the DNA. This sample has 150,000 to 250,000 clones in its table, and more than 55% of those were observed once. The leading ten clones occupy 3.3% of the sample.

Interpreted using the paper, the time point label stands for: four to five weeks on oral tofacitinib. The treatment or condition label corresponds to: oral pan-JAK inhibitor, 5-10 mg twice daily. Lesional scalp punch biopsies and peripheral blood were collected from alopecia areata patients. PBMCs were isolated by density centrifugation and stained for CD3, CD4 and CD8, after which CD4+ and CD8+ T cells were sorted on a FACSAria. To note about this clone: Which antigen it targets is not known. No base qualities exist here, and no much larger clone lies one base off it.

The investigation overall reported the following: During tofacitinib treatment, many expanded lesional clones remained in scalp and blood, and this persistence may partly explain relapse after treatment is stopped. Because the treated cohort was small and included a single nonresponder, larger studies are needed to assess links between baseline CD8+ expansion and response. Scalp TCR repertoire analysis is complicated because resident alphabeta T cells in normal human skin are also sequenced, whereas mouse skin is dominated by gammadelta T cells. Compared with normal scalp, lesional scalp, particularly in alopecia totalis/universalis, had higher clonality and more expanded CD8+ clones, which suggests antigenic drive. Compared with mice, TCR sequences shared between patients were less clear, possibly partly because of HLA diversity across the patient population. With tofacitinib, both scalp clonality and the number of expanded CD8+ clones among the top 100 scalp clones went down significantly.

This sample comprised CD4+ T cells sorted from blood, obtained at week 4, from a patient treated with tofacitinib. Rearrangement joined TRBV27 to TRBJ2-3; confidence is insufficient to name the D gene. This TCR was recovered from a human donor with alopecia areata. The DNA reads TGTGCCAGCAGTTTAGTTGAACTGAGCACAGATACGCAGTATTTT. It is translated as CASSLVELSTDTQYF.